This TCR beta chain was sequenced in a study of T cell changes during pregnancy in multiple sclerosis. This clone was seen just once. Method: immunoSEQ multiplex PCR; TCRdb's copy keeps in-frame clones and lacks some. In the table there are tens of thousands of clones, roughly 91% of which are singletons. The germline gives CDR1 SGHTA, CDR2 FQGNSA. V was pared by 8 bases and J by 10 bases, with 6 bases between. The CDR3 spans 10 residues. The gene calls are TRBV7-2 and TRBJ1-6, with no clear D. The receptor's source is a female donor in good health, enrolled as a control in a pregnancy study. The starting material was peripheral blood, obtained after pregnancy. The CDR3 is CASGQSPLHF. CDR3 DNA sequence: TGTGCCAGCGGGCAATCACCCCTCCACTTT.